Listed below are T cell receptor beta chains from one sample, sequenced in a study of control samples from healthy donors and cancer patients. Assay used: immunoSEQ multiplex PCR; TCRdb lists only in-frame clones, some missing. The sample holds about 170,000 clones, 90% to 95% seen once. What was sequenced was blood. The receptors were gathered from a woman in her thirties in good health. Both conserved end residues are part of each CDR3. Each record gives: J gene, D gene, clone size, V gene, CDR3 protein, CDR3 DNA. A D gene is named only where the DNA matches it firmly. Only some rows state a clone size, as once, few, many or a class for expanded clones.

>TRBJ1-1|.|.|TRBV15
CATSRDGGNTEAFF
TGTGCCACCAGCAGAGATGGCGGGAACACTGAAGCTTTCTTT
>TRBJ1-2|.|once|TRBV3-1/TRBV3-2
CASSQRYGYGYTF
TGTGCCAGCAGCCAAAGGTACGGCTATGGCTACACCTTC
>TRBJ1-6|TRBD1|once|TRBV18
CASSPTPTGYNSPLHF
TGTGCCAGCTCACCGACTCCGACAGGGTATAATTCACCCCTCCACTTT
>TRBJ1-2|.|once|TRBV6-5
CASSPRQRLNYGYTF
TGTGCCAGCAGCCCCCGACAGCGACTTAACTATGGCTACACCTTC
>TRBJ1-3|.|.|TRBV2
CASSLSDPGNTIYF
TGTGCCAGCAGTCTTTCCGACCCTGGAAACACCATATATTTT
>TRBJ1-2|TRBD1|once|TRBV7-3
CASSLTPGQGVDGYTF
TGTGCCAGCAGCTTAACGCCCGGACAGGGGGTGGATGGCTACACCTTC
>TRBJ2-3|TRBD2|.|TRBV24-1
CATSEGRDPDTQYF
TGTGCCACCAGTGAGGGGAGGGATCCAGATACGCAGTATTTT
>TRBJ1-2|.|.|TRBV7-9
CASSQGKMDGYTF
TGTGCCAGCAGCCAAGGGAAAATGGATGGCTACACCTTC
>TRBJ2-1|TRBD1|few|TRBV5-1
CASSLEGQDYNEQFF
TGCGCCAGCAGCTTGGAGGGACAGGATTACAATGAGCAGTTCTTC
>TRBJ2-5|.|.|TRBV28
CASSFVGGSETQYF
TGTGCCAGCAGTTTCGTAGGGGGGTCGGAGACCCAGTACTTC